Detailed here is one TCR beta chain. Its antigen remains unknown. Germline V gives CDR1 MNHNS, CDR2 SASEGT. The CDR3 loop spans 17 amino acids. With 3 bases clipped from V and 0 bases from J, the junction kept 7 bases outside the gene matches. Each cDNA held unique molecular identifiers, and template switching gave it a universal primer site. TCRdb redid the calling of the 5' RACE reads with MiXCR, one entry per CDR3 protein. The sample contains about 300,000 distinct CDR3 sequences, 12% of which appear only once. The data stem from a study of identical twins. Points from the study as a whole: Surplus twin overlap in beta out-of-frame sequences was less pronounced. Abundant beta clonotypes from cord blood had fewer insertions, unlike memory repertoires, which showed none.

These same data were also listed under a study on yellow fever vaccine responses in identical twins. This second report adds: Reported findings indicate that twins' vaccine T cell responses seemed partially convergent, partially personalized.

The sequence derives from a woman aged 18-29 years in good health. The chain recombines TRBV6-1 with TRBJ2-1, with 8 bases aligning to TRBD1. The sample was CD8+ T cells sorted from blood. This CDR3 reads CASSDPRTGFSYNEQFF. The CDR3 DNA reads TGTGCCAGCAGTGACCCACGGACAGGGTTCTCCTACAATGAGCAGTTCTTC.